A single sample is the source of the 10 T cell receptor beta chains below, sequenced in a study of shared clonotypes between healthy human individuals (dated by TCRdb to 2020 to 2021). Library creation used the immunoSEQ multiplex PCR assay. TCRdb provides this immuneACCESS table in a form limited to in-frame rearrangements. Some clones are lacking; in checked studies, under half of them reflect an unresolved V gene, and why the rest are absent is not known. This sample has roughly 1,100,000 clones in its table, and 60% to 80% of those were observed once. The leading ten clones occupy nearly 1.5% of the sample. The sequenced sample consisted of memory CD4+ T cells sorted from blood. What this sample's cell subset or site label stands for: CD45RA-negative fraction. Receptors were obtained from a man aged 18 to 35 in good health.

J is TRBJ2-1 and V is TRBV21-1; TRBD2, the table's D call, was not compared with the DNA. TRBV21-1 is marked as a pseudogene. This CDR3 spans 17 amino acids. DNA for the CDR3: TGTGCCAGCAGCACACAGACTAGCGGGGGAGTCTACAATGAGCAGTTCTTC. Protein sequence: CASSTQTSGGVYNEQFF.

This clone appeared once. J is TRBJ1-1 and V is TRBV18; D unresolved. Germline V gene sequence: CDR1 KGHSH, CDR2 LQKENI. The V gene lost 4 bases and the J gene lost 0 bases, with 3 bases spanning the gap. The CDR3 totals 12 residues. The CDR3 sequence is CASSLMNTEAFF. The CDR3 DNA is TGTGCCAGCTCACTTATGAACACTGAAGCTTTCTTT.

V and J are TRBV9 and TRBJ1-1; 7 nucleotides align to TRBD1. J lost 1 base, V lost 1 base, and 7 bases had no gene match. CDR3 length: 16 amino acids. CDR1 is SGDLS, CDR2 YYNGEE, per germline. The CDR3 nucleotides read TGTGCCAGCAGCGTACGGGACAGTGGAACGAACACTGAAGCTTTCTTT. It codes for CASSVRDSGTNTEAFF. Full variable domain (rest looked up from reference TRBV9 and TRBJ1-1): DSGVTQTPKHLITATGQRVTLRCSPRSGDLSVYWYQQSLDQGLQFLIQYYNGEERAKGNILERFSAQQFPDLHSELNLSSLELGDSALYFCASSVRDSGTNTEAFFGQGTRLTVV.

This clone has just a few counts. The J gene is TRBJ2-5, the V gene TRBV2; a weak D match, TRBD1 (6 bases). V lost 5 bases, J lost 4 bases, and 14 bases lay in between. CDR3 length: 14 residues. Germline loops: CDR1 SNHLY, CDR2 FYNNEI. CDR3 residues: CASSKGGPRETQYF. The CDR3 bases are TGTGCCAGCAGTAAAGGGGGACCAAGAGAGACCCAGTACTTC.

The chain has TRBV5-4 and TRBJ2-1; 10 bases are a match to TRBD2. The CDR3 sequence is 16 residues long. The V gene's germline CDR1 is SGHNT and CDR2 YYREEE (reference sequence). V lost 3 bases to trimming and J lost 2 bases; unmatched junction nucleotides: 5. Here the CDR3 reads CASSSTSGPPYNEQFF. The CDR3 coding sequence is TGTGCCAGCAGCTCGACTAGCGGGCCTCCCTACAATGAGCAGTTCTTC. Looking up the rest from reference TRBV5-4 and TRBJ2-1 gives the full variable domain: ETGVTQSPTHLIKTRGQQVTLRCSSQSGHNTVSWYQQALGQGPQFIFQYYREEENGRGNFPPRFSGLQFPNYSSELNVNALELDDSALYLCASSSTSGPPYNEQFFGPGTRLTVL.

The chain carries TRBV19 and TRBJ1-1; 7 bases map to TRBD1. CDR1 and CDR2 from the germline V gene are LNHDA and SQIVND (reference sequence). This CDR3 is built from 14 residues. The trim removed 5 bases at V and 4 bases at J, leaving 7 bases unmatched. The CDR3 spells CASSPGGGGTEAFF. CDR3 coding DNA: TGTGCCAGTAGTCCAGGGGGGGGAGGCACTGAAGCTTTCTTT. The variable domain in full, with the rest retrieved from reference TRBV19 and TRBJ1-1, is DGGITQSPKYLFRKEGQNVTLSCEQNLNHDAMYWYRQDPGQGLRLIYYSQIVNDFQKGDIAEGYSVSREKKESFPLTVTSAQKNPTAFYLCASSPGGGGTEAFFGQGTRLTVV.

The rearrangement uses TRBV11-2 and TRBJ2-2; D is undetermined. Germline-derived CDR1 and CDR2 are SGHAT and FQNNGV. V was pared by 1 base and J by 7 bases, with 13 bases between. The CDR3 consists of 15 residues. DNA for the CDR3: TGTGCCAGCAGCTTAGCCGGTACAACAGACGGGGAGCTGTTTTTT. Translation: CASSLAGTTDGELFF.

As regards this clone: This may be a read error, as it is one base from a much larger clone. The V call is TRBV7-3, the J call TRBJ1-5; D might be TRBD1 (6 bases). The CDR3 extends over 13 amino acids. The germline CDR1 and CDR2 sequences are SGHTA and FQGTGA. Trimming removed 2 bases at V and 4 bases at J, with 6 bases between. Here the CDR3 reads CASSLGQNQPQHF. The CDR3 DNA sequence: TGTGCCAGCAGCTTAGGACAGAATCAGCCCCAGCATTTT.

The chain combines TRBV6-5 with TRBJ2-1, with 9 bases fitting TRBD1. Germline trimming cut 6 bases from V and 10 bases from J; bases unmatched to any gene: 13. The CDR3 spans 15 residues. From germline, CDR1 is MNHEY and CDR2 SVGAGI. The CDR3 sequence: CASSNRGQGMGEQFF. CDR3 bases: TGTGCCAGCAGCAACCGGGGACAGGGCATGGGGGAGCAGTTCTTC.

The chain carries TRBV7-9 and TRBJ1-2; D possibly corresponds to TRBD1 (5 bases). From germline, CDR1 is SEHNR and CDR2 FQNEAQ (reference sequence). There are 17 residues in the CDR3. V was cut by 4 bases and J by 5 bases, with 23 bases left in between. The CDR3 spells CASSSMSRGSQGYGYTF. Here the CDR3 DNA reads TGTGCCAGCAGCTCCATGTCACGGGGGTCGCAGGGATATGGCTACACCTTC.